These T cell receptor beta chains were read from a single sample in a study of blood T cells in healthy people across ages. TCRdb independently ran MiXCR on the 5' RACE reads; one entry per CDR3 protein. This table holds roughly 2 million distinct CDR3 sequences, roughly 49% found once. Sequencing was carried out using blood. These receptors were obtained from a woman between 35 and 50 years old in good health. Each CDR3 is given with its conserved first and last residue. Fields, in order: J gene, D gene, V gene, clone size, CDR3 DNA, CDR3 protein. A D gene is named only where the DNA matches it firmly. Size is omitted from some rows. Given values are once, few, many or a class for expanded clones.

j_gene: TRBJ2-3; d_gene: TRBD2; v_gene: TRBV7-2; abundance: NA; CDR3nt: TGTGCCAGCAGCCTCGGGACTAGCGGGGGGCGTGTAGATACGCAGTATTTT; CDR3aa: CASSLGTSGGRVDTQYF
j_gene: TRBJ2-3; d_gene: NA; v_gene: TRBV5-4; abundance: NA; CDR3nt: TGTGCCAGCAGCTTTCAGGAATCACCCAGCACAGATACGCAGTATTTT; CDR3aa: CASSFQESPSTDTQYF
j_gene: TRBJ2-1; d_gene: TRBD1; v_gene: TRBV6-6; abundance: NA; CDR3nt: TGTGCCAGCAGCCCAAGGGGGACAGCCCATGAGCAGTTCTTC; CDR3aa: CASSPRGTAHEQFF
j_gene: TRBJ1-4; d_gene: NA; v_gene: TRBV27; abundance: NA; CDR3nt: TGTGCCAGCAGTTTACCCCTAAAAGGGCAGGCAACTAATGAAAAACTGTTTTTT; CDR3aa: CASSLPLKGQATNEKLFF
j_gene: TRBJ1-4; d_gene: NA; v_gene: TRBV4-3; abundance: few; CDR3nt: TGCGCCAGCAGCCGGGACGGCAGGGCGAATGAAAAACTGTTTTTT; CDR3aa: CASSRDGRANEKLFF
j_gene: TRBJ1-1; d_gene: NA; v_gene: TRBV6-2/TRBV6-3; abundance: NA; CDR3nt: TGTGCCAGCAGTGTGCAGGAGCCCACTGAAGCTTTCTTT; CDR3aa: CASSVQEPTEAFF
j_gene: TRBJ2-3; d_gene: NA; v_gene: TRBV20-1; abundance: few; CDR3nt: TGCAGTGCTAGAGATCAGGGGGGGAGAGATACGCAGTATTTT; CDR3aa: CSARDQGGRDTQYF
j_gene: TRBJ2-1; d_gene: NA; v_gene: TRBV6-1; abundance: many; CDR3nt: TGTGCCAGCAGCCGGAGCTCCTACAATGAGCAGTTCTTC; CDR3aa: CASSRSSYNEQFF
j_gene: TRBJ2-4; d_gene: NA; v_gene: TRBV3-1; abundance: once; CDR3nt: TGTGCCAGCAGCCAAGGACCCCCGGGAGCCAAAAACATTCAGTACTTC; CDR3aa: CASSQGPPGAKNIQYF
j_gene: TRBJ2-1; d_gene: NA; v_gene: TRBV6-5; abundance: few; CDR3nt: TGTGCCAGCAGTTACTCTGATCTCGTCGGGGTGCCCTACAATGAGCAGTTCTTC; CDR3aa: CASSYSDLVGVPYNEQFF
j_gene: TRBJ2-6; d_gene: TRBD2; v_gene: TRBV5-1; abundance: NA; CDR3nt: TGTGCCAGCAGCGGGGGAGACTCTGGGGCCAACGTCCTGACTTTC; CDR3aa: CASSGGDSGANVLTF
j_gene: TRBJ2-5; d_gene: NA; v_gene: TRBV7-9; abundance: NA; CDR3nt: TGTGCCAGCAGCGCGACGACATATTCCTACGGGCAGTACTTC; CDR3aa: CASSATTYSYGQYF
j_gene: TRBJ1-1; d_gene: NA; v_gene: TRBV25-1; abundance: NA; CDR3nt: TGTGCCAGCAGTGAGTTCGGTCCGACCGTAGCTTTCTTT; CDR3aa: CASSEFGPTVAFF
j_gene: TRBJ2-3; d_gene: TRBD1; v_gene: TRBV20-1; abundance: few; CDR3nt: TGCAGTGCTCCTACCATAGGACAGGGAGTGCAGTATTTT; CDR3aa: CSAPTIGQGVQYF
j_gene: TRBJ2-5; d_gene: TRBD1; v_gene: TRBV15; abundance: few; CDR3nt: TGTGCCACCAGCCCCCACCCAGGGGGTGACGAGACCCAGTACTTC; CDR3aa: CATSPHPGGDETQYF
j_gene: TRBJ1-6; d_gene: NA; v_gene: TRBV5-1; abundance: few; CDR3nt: TGCGCCAGCAGCTTGGGCGAAAGCTCCTATAATTCACCCCTCCACTTT; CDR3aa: CASSLGESSYNSPLHF
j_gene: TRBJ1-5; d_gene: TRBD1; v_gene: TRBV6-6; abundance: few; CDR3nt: TGTGCCAGCTCTCAGACAGGGCGCTCTCAGCCCCAGCATTTT; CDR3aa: CASSQTGRSQPQHF
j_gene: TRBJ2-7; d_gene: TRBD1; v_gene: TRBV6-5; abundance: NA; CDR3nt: TGTGCCAGCAGTCCCCTGCAGGGGGACTACGAGCAGTACTTC; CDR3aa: CASSPLQGDYEQYF
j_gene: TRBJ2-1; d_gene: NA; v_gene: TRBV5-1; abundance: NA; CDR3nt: TGCGCCAGCAGCTCCTGGGGGGTCGGGGTGTCCTACAATGAGCAGTTCTTC; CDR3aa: CASSSWGVGVSYNEQFF
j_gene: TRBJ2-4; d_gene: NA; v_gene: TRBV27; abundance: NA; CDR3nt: TGTGCCACCAAGAGTATACCGGGGCCCAAAAACATTCAGTACTTC; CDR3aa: CATKSIPGPKNIQYF
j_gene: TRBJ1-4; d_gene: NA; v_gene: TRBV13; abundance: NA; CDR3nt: TGTGCCAGCAGCTTCGTAGGCGAAAAAGGAGGAGAAAAACTGTTTTTT; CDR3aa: CASSFVGEKGGEKLFF
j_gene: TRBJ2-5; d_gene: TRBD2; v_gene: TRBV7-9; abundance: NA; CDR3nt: TGTGCCAGCAGCTTAGGTAGCGGGGGGGCCTCTCGAGAGACCCAGTACTTC; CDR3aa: CASSLGSGGASRETQYF
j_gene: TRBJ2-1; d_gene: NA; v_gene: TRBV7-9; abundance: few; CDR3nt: TGTGCCAGCAGCTTAGATGGTAGGGAGCAGTTCTTC; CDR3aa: CASSLDGREQFF
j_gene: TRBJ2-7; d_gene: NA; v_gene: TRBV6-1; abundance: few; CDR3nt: TGTGCCAGCAGTGAAGTCGAGCAGTACTTC; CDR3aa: CASSEVEQYF
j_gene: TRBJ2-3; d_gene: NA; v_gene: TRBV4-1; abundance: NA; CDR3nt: TGCGCCAGCAGCCAAGAAAGTACAGGGCCCACAGATACGCAGTATTTT; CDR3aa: CASSQESTGPTDTQYF
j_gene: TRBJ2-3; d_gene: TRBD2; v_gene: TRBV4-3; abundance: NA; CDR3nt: TGCGCCAGCAGCCAAGAACGGGGGGGTGTATCAGATACGCAGTATTTT; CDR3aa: CASSQERGGVSDTQYF
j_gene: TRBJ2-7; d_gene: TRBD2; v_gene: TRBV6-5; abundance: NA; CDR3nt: TGTGCCAGCAGTTACTCGACTCGGCTAGCGGGGGGTACCTACGAGCAGTACTTC; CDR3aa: CASSYSTRLAGGTYEQYF
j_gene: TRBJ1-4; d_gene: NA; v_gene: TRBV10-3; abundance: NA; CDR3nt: TGTGCCATCTCGAAGACTGGGGGAGAAAAACTGTTTTTT; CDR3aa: CAISKTGGEKLFF